The clone carrying this TCR beta chain was detected a few times. Its specificity is not known. Libraries for TCR beta were made by quantitative 5'-RACE with molecular barcodes. TCRdb re-called the 5' RACE reads through MiXCR, storing one row per CDR3 protein. Of some 140,000 distinct CDR3 sequences listed, 5.5% to 7.5% were seen once; the top ten hold roughly 12%. Germline CDR1 SGHAT, CDR2 FQNNGV. Trimming pared 5 bases from V and 3 bases from J, leaving 24 bases between. The CDR3 is 18 residues long. This entry is derived from a study of CD8 T cells in ankylosing spondylitis. Study-wide points: Clones linked to disease, bearing a CD8+ phenotype, were relatively rare in peripheral blood. A TCR beta motif of fewer than ten highly homologous variants seemed to mark ankylosing spondylitis blood. Reactive arthritis synovial fluid and blood previously showed some of these motif variants.

Sequencing input: blood, either unsorted or a sorted T cell fraction (not recorded which). This receptor was obtained from a female donor with ankylosing spondylitis or in good health (not recorded which). V is TRBV11-2 and J is TRBJ2-3, with D possibly matching TRBD2 (6 bases). The CDR3 sequence is CASSPTISGRRTTDTQYF. DNA of the CDR3: TGTGCCAGCAGCCCGACTATTTCGGGGAGGAGGACGACAGATACGCAGTATTTT.